This T cell receptor (beta chain) appears in the sequencing data of a study of vaccination effects on CD4 cells after COVID-19. Study-level findings and limits: Sampling in the study covered few convalescent patients and included no early post-infection timepoints.

Libraries were prepared by immunoSEQ multiplex PCR; TCRdb keeps only in-frame clonotypes and omits some of them. The data show 42,000 or so clones, with roughly 72% seen just once and 8.5% to 10% held by the top ten. For this clone: Its specificity is unknown. The junction departs from the called germline gene at one end, perhaps through a read error.

The culture ran for around nine days, and then CD4+ T cells were isolated. Two doses of BNT162b2 or mRNA-1273 vaccine were administered to participants. This CDR3 is built from 14 residues. Germline V gives CDR1 LGHNA, CDR2 YNFKEQ. The sequences come from CD4+ T cells from PBMCs cultured without peptide, collected after COVID-19 vaccination. The gene calls are TRBV4-2 and TRBJ1-1, with 8 bases fitting TRBD1. This receptor was obtained from a human donor who received a COVID-19 vaccine. The CDR3 is CASSQPGAGGPTLF. Here the CDR3 DNA reads TGTGCCAGCAGCCAACCTGGTGCAGGGGGCCCTACTCTTTTT.